Given below is one T cell receptor beta chain in context. CDR1 and CDR2 from the germline V gene are SGHRS and YFSETQ. After removal of 7 bases from V and 5 bases from J, the junction contained 1 base not matched to a gene. The CDR3 has 13 amino acids. Measured with immunoSEQ multiplex PCR; TCRdb has only the in-frame clones, and not every one. The repertoire holds approximately 280,000 clones, with approximately 86% as singletons. Two negative PCRs, clearance, or symptom resolution were required of recovered Cohort 3 donors. This sample is drawn from a study of blood T cell repertoires in COVID-19. The clonotype comes from a woman aged 18-29 years who had recovered from COVID-19. The chain combines TRBV5-1 with TRBJ2-5; the match to TRBD2 covers 14 bases. The sample comprised PBMCs or T cells enriched from blood (not recorded which). The CDR3 bases are TGCGCCAGCGGACTAGCGGGGGGTGAGACCCAGTACTTC. This gives the protein CASGLAGGETQYF.